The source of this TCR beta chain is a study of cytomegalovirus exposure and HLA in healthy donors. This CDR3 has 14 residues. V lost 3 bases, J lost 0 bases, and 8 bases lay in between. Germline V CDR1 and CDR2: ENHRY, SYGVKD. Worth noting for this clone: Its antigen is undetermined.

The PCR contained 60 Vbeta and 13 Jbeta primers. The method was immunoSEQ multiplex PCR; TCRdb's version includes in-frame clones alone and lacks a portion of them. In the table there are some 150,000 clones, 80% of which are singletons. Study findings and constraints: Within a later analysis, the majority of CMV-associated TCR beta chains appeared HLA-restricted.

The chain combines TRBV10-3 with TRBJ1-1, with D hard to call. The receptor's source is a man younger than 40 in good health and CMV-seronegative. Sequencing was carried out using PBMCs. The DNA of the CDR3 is TGTGCCATCAGTGACCCACACATGAACACTGAAGCTTTCTTT. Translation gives CAISDPHMNTEAFF.